Following are 18 T cell receptor beta chains from one sample sequenced in a study of T cell repertoires in cytomegalovirus infection. A single record per CDR3 protein comes from TCRdb applying MiXCR to the reads. This table has more than 400,000 distinct CDR3 sequences, approximately 25% appearing once. The sequenced sample consisted of PBMCs. Receptors originate from a human donor in good health (CMV status not recorded). Some clones in this sample may be carry-over from other donors' samples.

The chain carries TRBV15 and TRBJ1-4, with no clear D. Per the germline V gene, CDR1 is LNHNV and CDR2 is YYDKDF (reference sequence). This CDR3 region has 13 residues. V was trimmed by 0 bases and J by 10 bases, leaving 9 bases between them. The DNA of the CDR3 is TGTGCCACCAGCAGAGACGGCCAGTTAAAACTGTTTTTT. This translates into CATSRDGQLKLFF.

The J gene is TRBJ2-7, the V gene TRBV5-1; tentatively, D is TRBD2 (7 bases). CDR1 is SGHRS and CDR2 is YFSETQ in the germline V gene. Trimming left V 5 bases short and J 5 bases short, with 17 bases between. There are 14 residues in the CDR3. The CDR3 is CASRFGGAGNEQYF. In DNA, the CDR3 is TGCGCCAGCAGATTTGGGGGGGCCGGGAACGAGCAGTACTTC.

This clonotype appeared many times. This chain joins TRBV7-2 and TRBJ2-7; tentatively, D is TRBD1 (6 bases). The germline V and J ends were trimmed by 2 bases and 3 bases, with 11 bases remaining between them. CDR3 length: 14 residues. The germline V gene has CDR1 SGHTA and CDR2 FQGNSA. The CDR3 DNA reads as TGTGCCAGCAGCTTAACAGGGACCAGCTACGAGCAGTACTTC. Its translation is CASSLTGTSYEQYF. The whole variable domain, remainder taken from reference TRBV7-2 and TRBJ2-7, is GAGVSQSPSNKVTEKGKDVELRCDPISGHTALYWYRQSLGQGLEFLIYFQGNSAPDKSGLPSDRFSAERTGGSVSTLTIQRTQQEDSAVYLCASSLTGTSYEQYFGPGTRLTVT.

This chain uses TRBV18 with TRBJ2-1; perhaps TRBD2 as D (5 bases). The germline V gene encodes CDR1 KGHSH and CDR2 LQKENI. Trimming took 0 bases from V and 6 from J, leaving 9 bases between them. This CDR3 is 14 amino acids long. CDR3: CASSPPPGTNEQFF. CDR3 DNA: TGTGCCAGCTCACCACCGCCGGGAACCAATGAGCAGTTCTTC. The entire variable domain, with the rest obtained from reference TRBV18 and TRBJ2-1, is as follows: NAGVMQNPRHLVRRRGQEARLRCSPMKGHSHVYWYRQLPEEGLKFMVYLQKENIIDESGMPKERFSAEFPKEGPSILRIQQVVRGDSAAYFCASSPPPGTNEQFFGPGTRLTVL.

This chain joins TRBV6-5 and TRBJ2-7; tentatively, D is TRBD2 (6 bases). Germline V gene data show CDR1 as MNHEY and CDR2 as SVGAGI. There are 16 residues in the CDR3. V shed 6 bases and J shed 0 bases, with 18 bases lying between them. DNA of the CDR3: TGTGCCAGCAGATCAGTTCCGGGACTCCACTCCTACGAGCAGTACTTC. Protein sequence: CASRSVPGLHSYEQYF.

This chain links TRBV2 with TRBJ2-3; 7 positions match TRBD2. V lost 6 bases to trimming and J lost 2 bases; unmatched junction nucleotides: 8. CDR1 and CDR2 (germline): SNHLY, FYNNEI. The CDR3 has 15 amino acids. CDR3 sequence reads: CASSTGLLLTDTQYF. For the CDR3, the DNA is TGTGCCAGCAGCACGGGACTACTACTCACAGATACGCAGTATTTT.

This clonotype appeared a few times. The J gene is TRBJ2-5, the V gene TRBV20-1; 10 bases agree with TRBD2. The J segment lost 0 bases and the V segment lost 5 bases, leaving 12 bases of the junction unmatched. CDR3 length: 17 amino acids. CDR1 and CDR2 from the germline V gene are DFQATT and SNEGSKA (reference sequence). For the CDR3, the DNA is TGCAGTGCTCGACCCCTCCCGACTAGCGGGTACCAAGAGACCCAGTACTTC. This translates into CSARPLPTSGYQETQYF.

The chain carries TRBV4-1 and TRBJ1-2, with D perhaps TRBD1 (5 bases). V gave up 3 bases and J gave up 3 bases, with 8 bases separating them. The CDR3 covers 13 residues. Germline lookup yields CDR1 MGHRA and CDR2 YSYEKL. In DNA form, the CDR3 reads TGCGCCAGCAGCCAGGGGACTGACTATGGCTACACCTTC. It codes for CASSQGTDYGYTF.

V is TRBV25-1 and J is TRBJ1-2; weak D call: TRBD1 (5 bases). Germline V gives CDR1 MGHDK, CDR2 SYGVNS. With 11 bases removed from V and 8 bases from J, the gap between germline ends came to 24 bases. The CDR3 spans 14 residues. The CDR3, as DNA: TGTGCCGCTAGATTGCATCACGGGACGTTCGGCTACACCTTC. Its protein is CAARLHHGTFGYTF.

The chain is built from TRBV28 and TRBJ1-5; D is perhaps TRBD1 (6 bases). V was trimmed by 4 bases and J by 0 bases, leaving 10 bases between them. Per germline, CDR1 MDHEN and CDR2 SYDVKM. CDR3 length: 15 residues. CDR3 region: CASSWDTHSNQPQHF. The CDR3 DNA follows: TGTGCCAGCAGTTGGGACACTCATAGCAATCAGCCCCAGCATTTT.

This chain links TRBV7-4 with TRBJ2-1, with TRBD1 matching 9 bases. This CDR3 is built from 15 residues. CDR1 and CDR2 from the germline V gene are SGHVT and SQSDAQ. Unmatched junction bases numbered 6, after V lost 0 bases and J lost 9 bases. The CDR3 nucleotides are TGTGCCAGCAGCTTAGCCGGGACAGGGTCCAGTGAGCAGTTCTTC. Translated: CASSLAGTGSSEQFF.

This chain connects TRBV29-1 to TRBJ2-7; D is unresolved. This CDR3 is built from 12 residues. Trimming removed 6 bases at V and 1 base at J, with 10 bases between. Germline values: CDR1 SQVTM, CDR2 ANQGSEA. CDR3 region: CSVETESYEQYF. The DNA of the CDR3 is TGCAGCGTCGAAACAGAGTCCTACGAGCAGTACTTC.

The chain couples TRBV11-3 to TRBJ2-5; D is possibly TRBD2 (5 bases). Per the germline V gene, CDR1 is SGHNT and CDR2 is YENEEA. V was shortened by 5 bases and J by 1 base, with 26 bases between the two germline ends. The CDR3 sequence is 19 residues long. The DNA of the CDR3 is TGTGCCAGCAGCCCTAATAGGGTGAGGGCGCAATTACTCCAAGAGACCCAGTACTTC. It encodes CASSPNRVRAQLLQETQYF.

This rearrangement joins TRBV19 to TRBJ2-1; D uncertain. The CDR3 length is 12 residues. Germline loops: CDR1 LNHDA, CDR2 SQIVND (reference sequence). The V gene lost 4 bases and the J gene lost 6 bases, with 7 bases spanning the gap. CDR3 amino acids: CASSNPRNEQFF. Written as DNA, the CDR3 is TGTGCCAGTAGTAATCCGCGCAATGAGCAGTTCTTC.

The chain employs TRBV20-1 and TRBJ2-7; TRBD2 aligns across 10 bases. The CDR3 covers 16 residues. The V gene end was trimmed by 1 base and the J gene end by 7 bases; junction bases not matched to a gene: 13. Germline loops: CDR1 DFQATT, CDR2 SNEGSKA (reference sequence). The CDR3 DNA follows: TGCAGTGCTAGAGTACTAGGGCTAGCGGGAGTTGGTGAGCAGTACTTC. Its translation is CSARVLGLAGVGEQYF.

This clonotype was recorded many times. The chain carries TRBV6-1 and TRBJ2-1; 11 nucleotides align to TRBD2. This CDR3 is 14 amino acids long. V shed 6 bases and J 9 bases; nucleotides not matched to a gene: 7. Germline values: CDR1 MNHNS, CDR2 SASEGT. The DNA for the CDR3 is TGTGCCAGCAGAGTAGCGGGAGGGCCCCCTGAGCAGTTCTTC. This sequence encodes CASRVAGGPPEQFF.

This clonotype was recorded once. The chain joins TRBV20-1 to TRBJ2-3, with D unclear. CDR1 is DFQATT and CDR2 is SNEGSKA in the germline V gene (reference sequence). The V end lost 5 bases, the J end lost 0 bases, and 9 bases lay between the germline ends. This CDR3 has 13 amino acids. As DNA, the CDR3 is TGCAGTGCTCCGACCTCTAGCACAGATACGCAGTATTTT. This translates into CSAPTSSTDTQYF.

J is TRBJ2-1 and V is TRBV11-3; D is unclear. This CDR3 comprises 16 residues. Trimming stripped 5 bases from V and 5 bases from J, with 19 bases between. Germline CDR1 and CDR2: SGHNT and YENEEA. The DNA for the CDR3 is TGTGCCAGCAGCCACCGGATGGCCAGTAATAACAATGAGCAGTTCTTC. Translating gives CASSHRMASNNNEQFF.